This entry describes one T cell receptor beta chain. This clonotype was observed a few times. Its antigen is unknown. Per-nucleotide qualities are absent, and no much larger clonotype sits a single base away. Stable Graves' hyperthyroidism was defined as the absence of progression to ophthalmopathy over 18 months of follow-up. Hyperthyroidism patients were newly diagnosed, with disease duration under 2 months, and aged 18 to 65 years. The study excluded patients with uncontrolled infections, other autoimmune diseases, pregnancy or lactation. Diagnoses were established on the basis of clinical symptoms, serum thyroxine and TRAb, thyroid ultrasound, and orbital computed tomography. PBMCs were separated from 7.5 to 10 ml of fresh peripheral blood using Ficoll-Paque density gradient centrifugation. Total RNA was extracted using Trizol reagent, and RNA quality was assessed on an Agilent 2100 Bioanalyzer.

This sample stems from a study of T cells in Graves' hyperthyroidism and ophthalmopathy (dated by TCRdb to about 2019). About the study as a whole: Peripheral blood samples were taken at the time of initial diagnosis, prior to any treatment. Whether ophthalmopathy could be predicted prospectively was tested in an independent validation cohort made up of 18 to 20 hyperthyroidism patients plus 17 patients who later progressed to ophthalmopathy. The roughly 90 discovery patients were divided at random into training and test sets in a 7:3 ratio. TCR Vbeta CDR3 sequencing of approximately 140 peripheral blood samples (fewer than 45 ophthalmopathy, over 70 hyperthyroidism and roughly 17 progressor patients) is reported in the paper. A discovery cohort of fewer than 110 patients, 43 with Graves' ophthalmopathy and approximately 60 with stable Graves' hyperthyroidism, was used to find distinguishing TCR V-J signatures. Following sampling, methimazole starting at 30 mg daily was given to hyperthyroidism patients, and high-dose intravenous methylprednisolone was given to ophthalmopathy patients. The study also compared thyroid tissue and blood T-cell repertoires from roughly six Graves' hyperthyroidism patients. Results the study describes overall, beyond this receptor: No statistical method was used to fix the sample size in advance, and group allocation was not hidden from the investigators. In cross-validation, a model built on a 13 V-J signature told ophthalmopathy apart from stable hyperthyroidism with 87.88% sensitivity and roughly 83% specificity, and in testing the same model reached 80%/75%. During validation, the model predicted progression to ophthalmopathy a median of roughly six months ahead of onset, with 60% to 71% sensitivity and less than 85% specificity. Most expanded thyroid clonotypes (frequency above 0.001) were also detected in blood, a finding suggesting that blood repertoires may reflect thyroid immune responses.

CDR1 and CDR2 are read off the germline V gene (reference sequence) as MNHEY and SMNVEV. The CDR3, from cysteine to phenylalanine, totals 13 residues. Of the read, only the CDR3 DNA is kept; its 39 bases are in frame from base 1. V is reduced by 3 bases and J by 5 bases, leaving a spacing of 8 bases between them. The TCR beta CDR3 regions were amplified from the RNA transcripts. The first round of RT-PCR for the TCR CDR3 was performed with the HTBI primer set and the Qiagen OneStep RT-PCR kit. Libraries were constructed in a second round of multiplex PCR, after which size selection and purification were performed. Paired-end sequencing of the libraries was performed with 100 bp reads on an Illumina HiSeq2000. As for how the authors treated the data: SOAPnuke was used to process the raw data, with reads discarded if the reads contained adapters or uncalled bases, had a mean Phred below 15, or lacked an exact constant-primer or identifier match. High-quality paired reads were merged using COPE v1.2.5, and each unique nucleotide sequence was defined as a clonotype. MiTCR v1.1 was used to align the clonotypes against IMGT TRBV, TRBD and TRBJ reference segments. Analysis was restricted to V-J combinations with a frequency above 0.0001, which covered roughly 99% of repertoires. The TCS score was defined as F50 (clonal expansion) divided by E x V (chaos), with BLOSUM62-based TCRdist calculated between CDR3 peptides within each V-J. Welch's t-statistics and random forest reduced around 510 V-J features to 10 to 15, which were used in a naive Bayes classifier (R e1071). TCRdb redid the processing of the public reads, applying fastp at Q25 and MiXCR, and retained in-frame beta chains. Rows are combined by CDR3 protein, so each entry shows the most common genes and DNA. Clone size and V and J calls follow TCRdb, not the original study. Recorded for this sample are some 420,000 distinct CDR3 sequences; roughly an eighth of them occurred a single time. Of the sample, about 5% is held by the ten largest clones.

This sequence uses TRBV27 and TRBJ1-5; too little of a D gene remains to name it. The sequence was obtained from a woman younger than 35 with Graves' hyperthyroidism. Sequenced sample: blood. CDR3 loop: CASSLGRHQPQHF. The sequence in DNA is TGTGCCAGCAGTTTGGGTCGGCATCAGCCCCAGCATTTT.